Listed below are T cell receptor beta chains from one sample, sequenced in a study of blood T cell repertoires in COVID-19. Profiled with immunoSEQ multiplex PCR; TCRdb holds only in-frame clones, not every one. The profile shows under 250,000 clones, under 90% of them singletons. Sequencing was performed on peripheral blood. The receptors derive from a man aged 45-65 years with COVID-19, enrolled during active disease. CDR3s include the opening cysteine and the closing phenylalanine or tryptophan. Each record gives: CDR3 protein, D gene, V gene, J gene. The D gene is left open where the match is weak.

CASSPAGLAGGNEQFF	TRBD2	TRBV18	TRBJ2-1
CASSRGTGGFTEAFF	TRBD1	TRBV11-2	TRBJ1-1
CSVEGTTDGYTF	-	TRBV29-1	TRBJ1-2
CASAGGAGGPHTQYF	TRBD2	TRBV2	TRBJ2-3
CASSQLAGAGEQFF	TRBD2	TRBV7-8	TRBJ2-1
CASSQVEGRGYTF	-	TRBV3-1/TRBV3-2	TRBJ1-2
CASTEGWKGNTIYF	-	TRBV7-9	TRBJ1-3
CASRADRVTEAFF	TRBD1	TRBV28	TRBJ1-1
CAISWTSGAADTQYF	TRBD2	TRBV10-3	TRBJ2-3
CASSLGLAGESYEQYF	TRBD2	TRBV7-6	TRBJ2-7
CASRSTGAGYGYTF	-	TRBV27	TRBJ1-2
CASRTPSGGSTDTQYF	TRBD2	TRBV28	TRBJ2-3
CASSTGQGGSYEQYF	-	TRBV6-2/TRBV6-3	TRBJ2-7
CSARPGIEAFF	-	TRBV20-1	TRBJ1-1
CASRAPLLQASGNTIYF	-	TRBV2	TRBJ1-3
CASSHLRADTEAFF	-	TRBV7-2	TRBJ1-1
CASSMMGLGSGELFF	TRBD2	TRBV19	TRBJ2-2
CASSQDGTPREGTEAFF	-	TRBV4-1	TRBJ1-1
CASSSLTGTGNSPLHF	TRBD1	TRBV27	TRBJ1-6
CASSAGTASSGNTIYF	TRBD1	TRBV7-2	TRBJ1-3
CASSIGDRGYEQYF	TRBD1	TRBV19	TRBJ2-7
CASSPGTSGSYEQYF	TRBD2	TRBV11-1	TRBJ2-7
CASSPIQGFEAFF	TRBD1	TRBV18	TRBJ1-1
CASGNSGGPPYNEQFF	TRBD2	TRBV14	TRBJ2-1
CAWSVKPNTEAFF	-	TRBV30	TRBJ1-1
CASSQQGNYGYTF	-	TRBV14	TRBJ1-2
CASSGGTGDSYSNQPQHF	TRBD1	TRBV25-1	TRBJ1-5
CASSPRTGLNTGELFF	TRBD1	TRBV7-8	TRBJ2-2
CASSTQAFGSGKNTQYF	-	TRBV7-2	TRBJ2-3
CASSQVLPGLGSTDTQYF	TRBD2	TRBV3-1/TRBV3-2	TRBJ2-3
CASSTPTSGRQETQYF	TRBD2	TRBV19	TRBJ2-5
CASSPATGQLNTEAFF	TRBD1	TRBV18	TRBJ1-1
CASSLAGRGLAPAFF	-	TRBV5-1	TRBJ1-1
CASSWTGDQPQHF	TRBD1	TRBV7-9	TRBJ1-5
CASSQDGAVAFF	-	TRBV4-1	TRBJ1-1
CASGGSSYNEQFF	TRBD2	TRBV7-9	TRBJ2-1
CASSRTGGVNQPQHF	TRBD1	TRBV3-1/TRBV3-2	TRBJ1-5
CASSLDSGQFYEQYF	-	TRBV5-1	TRBJ2-7
CASKTSDSSYEQYF	-	TRBV19	TRBJ2-7
CASSDRVGQPQHF	TRBD1	TRBV7-7	TRBJ1-5
CASSEAGGPSSNQPQHF	-	TRBV6-1	TRBJ1-5
CASSPGGAGDYGYTF	TRBD1	TRBV9	TRBJ1-2
CASTTGDFNNEQFF	TRBD1	TRBV19	TRBJ2-1
CASSSGLAARGDEQFF	TRBD2	TRBV5-4	TRBJ2-1
CAWSWGDGYTF	-	TRBV30	TRBJ1-2
CASSTRTGKNIQYF	TRBD1	TRBV25-1	TRBJ2-4
CAISELWTSGGNEQFF	TRBD2	TRBV10-3	TRBJ2-1
CASSRTGISGNTIYF	-	TRBV6-5	TRBJ1-3
CASSPRQQSSYNSPLHF	-	TRBV3-1/TRBV3-2	TRBJ1-6
CASRGPTSGGADTQYF	TRBD2	TRBV9	TRBJ2-3
CASTPTGEYHTSGGLNEQFF	TRBD2	TRBV27	TRBJ2-1
CASKESAVYGYTF	-	TRBV27	TRBJ1-2
CASSGTDPYEQYF	TRBD1	TRBV12-3/TRBV12-4	TRBJ2-7